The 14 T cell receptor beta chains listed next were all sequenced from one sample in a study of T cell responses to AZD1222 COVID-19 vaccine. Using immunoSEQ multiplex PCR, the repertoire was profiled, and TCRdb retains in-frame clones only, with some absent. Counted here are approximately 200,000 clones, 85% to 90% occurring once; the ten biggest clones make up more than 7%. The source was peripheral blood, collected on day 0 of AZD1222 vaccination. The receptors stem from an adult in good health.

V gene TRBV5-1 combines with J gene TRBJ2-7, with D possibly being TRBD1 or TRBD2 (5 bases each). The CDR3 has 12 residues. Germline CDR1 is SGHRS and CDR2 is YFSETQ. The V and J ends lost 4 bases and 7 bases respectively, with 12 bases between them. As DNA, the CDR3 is TGCGCCAGCAGCCGGGACGTAGGTGAGCAGTACTTC. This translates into CASSRDVGEQYF.

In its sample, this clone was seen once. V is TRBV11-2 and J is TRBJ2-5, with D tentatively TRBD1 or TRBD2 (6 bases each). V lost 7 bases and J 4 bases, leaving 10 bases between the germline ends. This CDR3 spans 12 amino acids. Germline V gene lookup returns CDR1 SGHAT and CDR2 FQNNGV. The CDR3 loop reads CASKGGAETQYF. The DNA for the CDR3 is TGTGCCAGCAAGGGGGGCGCAGAGACCCAGTACTTC.

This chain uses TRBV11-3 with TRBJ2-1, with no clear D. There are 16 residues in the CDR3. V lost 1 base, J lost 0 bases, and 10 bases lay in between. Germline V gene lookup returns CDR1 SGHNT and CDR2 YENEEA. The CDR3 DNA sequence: TGTGCCAGCAGCTTAGCCGGCCAGAGCTCCTACAATGAGCAGTTCTTC. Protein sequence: CASSLAGQSSYNEQFF.

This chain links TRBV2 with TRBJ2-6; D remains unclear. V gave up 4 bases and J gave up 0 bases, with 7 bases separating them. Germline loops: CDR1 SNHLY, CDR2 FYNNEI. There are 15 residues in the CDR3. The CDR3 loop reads CASSAYNSGANVLTF. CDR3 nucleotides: TGTGCCAGCAGTGCGTACAACTCTGGGGCCAACGTCCTGACTTTC.

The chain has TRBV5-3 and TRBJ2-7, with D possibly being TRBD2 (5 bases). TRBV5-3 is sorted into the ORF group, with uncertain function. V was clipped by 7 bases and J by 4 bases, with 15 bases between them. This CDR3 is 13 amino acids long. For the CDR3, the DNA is TGTGCCAGAGGGGAGACGGTAACTTACGAGCAGTACTTC. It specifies CARGETVTYEQYF.

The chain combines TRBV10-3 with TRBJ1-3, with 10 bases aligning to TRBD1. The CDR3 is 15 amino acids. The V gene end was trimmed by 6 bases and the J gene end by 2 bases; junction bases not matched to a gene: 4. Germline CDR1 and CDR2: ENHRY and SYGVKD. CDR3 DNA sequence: TGTGCCATCAGGGGACAGGGGACCACTGGAAACACCATATATTTT. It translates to CAIRGQGTTGNTIYF.

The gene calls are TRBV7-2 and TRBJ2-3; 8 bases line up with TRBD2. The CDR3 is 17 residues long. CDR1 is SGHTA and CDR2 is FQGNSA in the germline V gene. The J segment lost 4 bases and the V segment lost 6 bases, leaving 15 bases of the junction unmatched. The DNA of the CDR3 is TGTGCCAGCAGGGCGGGCGGGGGGCGATTTCTCTCAGATACGCAGTATTTT. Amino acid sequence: CASRAGGGRFLSDTQYF.

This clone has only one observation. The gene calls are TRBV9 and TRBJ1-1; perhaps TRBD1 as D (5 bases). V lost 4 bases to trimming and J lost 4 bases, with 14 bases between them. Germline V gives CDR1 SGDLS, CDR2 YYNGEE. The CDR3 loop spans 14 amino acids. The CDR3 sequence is CASSTGPQGTEAFF. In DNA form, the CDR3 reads TGTGCCAGCAGCACTGGCCCCCAGGGCACTGAAGCTTTCTTT.

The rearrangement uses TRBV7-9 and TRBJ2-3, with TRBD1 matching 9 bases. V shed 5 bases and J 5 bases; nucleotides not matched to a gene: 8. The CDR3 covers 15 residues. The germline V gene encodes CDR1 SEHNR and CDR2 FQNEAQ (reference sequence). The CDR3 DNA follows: TGTGCCAGCAGCCCTTGGACAGGGGAGGGAGATACGCAGTATTTT. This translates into CASSPWTGEGDTQYF. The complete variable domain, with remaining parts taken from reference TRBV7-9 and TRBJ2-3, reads DTGVSQNPRHKITKRGQNVTFRCDPISEHNRLYWYRQTLGQGPEFLTYFQNEAQLEKSRLLSDRFSAERPKGSFSTLEIQRTEQGDSAMYLCASSPWTGEGDTQYFGPGTRLTVL.

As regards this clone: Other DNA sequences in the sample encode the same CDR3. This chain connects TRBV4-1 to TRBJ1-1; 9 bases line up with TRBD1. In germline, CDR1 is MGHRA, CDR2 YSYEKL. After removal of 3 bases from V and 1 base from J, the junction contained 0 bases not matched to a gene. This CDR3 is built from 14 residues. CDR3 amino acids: CASSQGQGNTEAFF. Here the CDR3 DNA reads TGCGCCAGCAGCCAGGGACAGGGGAACACTGAAGCTTTCTTT.

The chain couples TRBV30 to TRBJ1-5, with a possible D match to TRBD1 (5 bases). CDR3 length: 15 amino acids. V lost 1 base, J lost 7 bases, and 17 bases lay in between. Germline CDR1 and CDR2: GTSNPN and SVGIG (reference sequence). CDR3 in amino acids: CAWSAKGPTGQPQHF. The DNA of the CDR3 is TGTGCCTGGAGTGCCAAGGGACCCACGGGGCAGCCCCAGCATTTT.

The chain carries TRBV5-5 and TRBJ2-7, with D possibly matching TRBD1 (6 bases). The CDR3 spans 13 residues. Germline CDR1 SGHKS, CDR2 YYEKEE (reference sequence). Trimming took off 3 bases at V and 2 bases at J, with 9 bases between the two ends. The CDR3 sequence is CASSSRQAYEQYF. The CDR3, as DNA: TGTGCCAGCAGCTCGCGACAGGCCTACGAGCAGTACTTC.

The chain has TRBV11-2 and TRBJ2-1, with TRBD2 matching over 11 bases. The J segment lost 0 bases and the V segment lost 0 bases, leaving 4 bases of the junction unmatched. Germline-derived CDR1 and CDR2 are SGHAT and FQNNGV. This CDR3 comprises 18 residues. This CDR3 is CASSLDGLAGSSYNEQFF. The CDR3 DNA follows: TGTGCCAGCAGCTTAGATGGACTAGCGGGTAGCTCCTACAATGAGCAGTTCTTC.

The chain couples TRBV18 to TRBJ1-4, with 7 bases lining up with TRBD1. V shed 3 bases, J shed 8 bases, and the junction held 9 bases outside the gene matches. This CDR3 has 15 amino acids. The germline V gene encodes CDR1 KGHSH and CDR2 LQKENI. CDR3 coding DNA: TGTGCCAGCTCACCCGCGACAGGGTTTAAGGAAAAACTGTTTTTT. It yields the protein CASSPATGFKEKLFF.